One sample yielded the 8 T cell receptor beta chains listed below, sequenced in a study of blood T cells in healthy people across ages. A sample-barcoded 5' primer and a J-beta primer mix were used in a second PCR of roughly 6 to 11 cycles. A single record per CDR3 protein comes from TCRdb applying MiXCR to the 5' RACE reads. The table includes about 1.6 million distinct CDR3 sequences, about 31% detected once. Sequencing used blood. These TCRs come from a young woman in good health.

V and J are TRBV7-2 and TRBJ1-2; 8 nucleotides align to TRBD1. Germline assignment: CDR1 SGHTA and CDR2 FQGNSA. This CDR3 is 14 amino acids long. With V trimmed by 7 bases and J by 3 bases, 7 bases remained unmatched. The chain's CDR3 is CASIKTGADYGYTF. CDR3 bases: TGTGCCAGCATCAAGACAGGGGCCGACTATGGCTACACCTTC.

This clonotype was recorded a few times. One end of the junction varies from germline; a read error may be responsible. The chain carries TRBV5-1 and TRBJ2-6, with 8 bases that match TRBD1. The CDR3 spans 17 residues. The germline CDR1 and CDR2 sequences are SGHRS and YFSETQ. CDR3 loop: CASSLGAGGAGADVLTF. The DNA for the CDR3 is TGCGCCAGCAGCTTGGGGGCAGGGGGCGCTGGGGCCGACGTCCTGACTTTC.

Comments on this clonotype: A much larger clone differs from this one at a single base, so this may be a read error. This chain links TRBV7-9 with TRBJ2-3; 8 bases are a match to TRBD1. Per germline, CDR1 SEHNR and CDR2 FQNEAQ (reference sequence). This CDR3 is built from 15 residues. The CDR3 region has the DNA TGTGCCAGCAGCCCCAGGGGGCTCGGCACAGATACGCGGTATTTT. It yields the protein CASSPRGLGTDTRYF.

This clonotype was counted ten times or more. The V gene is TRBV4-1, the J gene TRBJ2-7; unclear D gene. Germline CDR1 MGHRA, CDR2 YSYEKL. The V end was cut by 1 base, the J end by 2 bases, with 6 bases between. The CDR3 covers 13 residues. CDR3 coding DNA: TGCGCCAGCAGCCAAGTGACAACCTACGAGCAGTACTTC. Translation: CASSQVTTYEQYF.

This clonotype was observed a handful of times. The CDR3 nucleotides are TGTGCCAGCAGGGAGACAGCTATCTACGAGCAGTACTTC. This codes for CASRETAIYEQYF. The genes are TRBV6-2 or TRBV6-3 and TRBJ2-7; D perhaps matches TRBD1 (5 bases). Germline CDR1 MNHEY, CDR2 SVGEGT. There are 13 residues in the CDR3. Trimming stripped 6 bases from V and 3 bases from J, with 12 bases between.

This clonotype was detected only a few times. This chain's CDR3 is CASSLASSGRGNEQFF. CDR3 bases: TGTGCCAGCAGCTTGGCGAGTAGCGGGAGAGGCAATGAGCAGTTCTTC. V is TRBV5-4 and J is TRBJ2-1; 9 bases are a match to TRBD2. CDR1 and CDR2 from the germline V gene are SGHNT and YYREEE (reference sequence). The CDR3 is made up of 16 amino acids. J lost 6 bases, V lost 0 bases, and 7 bases had no gene match.

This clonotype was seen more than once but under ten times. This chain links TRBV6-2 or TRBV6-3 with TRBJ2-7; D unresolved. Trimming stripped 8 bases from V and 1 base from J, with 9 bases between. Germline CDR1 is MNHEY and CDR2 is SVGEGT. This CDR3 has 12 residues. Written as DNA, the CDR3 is TGTGCCAGCCGAAGCCTTTCCTACGAGCAGTACTTC. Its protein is CASRSLSYEQYF.

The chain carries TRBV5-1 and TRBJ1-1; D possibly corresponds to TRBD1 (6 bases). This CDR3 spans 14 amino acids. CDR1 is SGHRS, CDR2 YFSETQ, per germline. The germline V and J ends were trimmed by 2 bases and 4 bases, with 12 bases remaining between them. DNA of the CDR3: TGCGCCAGCAGCTTTGAGACAGGTATCACTGAAGCTTTCTTT. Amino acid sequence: CASSFETGITEAFF.